The sequence of this TCR beta chain was determined in a study of vaccination effects on CD4 cells after COVID-19. Study summary: Post-vaccine sampling took place a median of 72 days after the second dose.

General study results and limits: Convalescent patients were scarce, and early post-infection timepoints were absent.

Antigen-specific CD4+ T cells were expanded with viral peptide pools in the ViraFEST assay before sequencing. Following culture for around 10 days, CD4+ T cells were isolated. All study participants received two doses of BNT162b2 or mRNA-1273 vaccine. Produced via immunoSEQ multiplex PCR; TCRdb's table is partial and in-frame only. The table shows about 30,000 clones, with roughly 80% occurring only once. The CDR3 is 13 residues long. Germline V gene lookup returns CDR1 SGHDT and CDR2 YYEEEE. Deletions cut 1 base from V and 4 bases from J, with 7 bases between. Comment on this clone: Its antigen is not known.

The TCR sequence derives from a human donor who received a COVID-19 vaccine. Some clones in this sample may be carry-over from other donors' samples. The sequencing here drew on CD4+ T cells from PBMCs cultured with SARS-CoV-2 spike peptides, taken after COVID-19 vaccination. The V call is TRBV5-6, the J call TRBJ2-3; D is undetermined. CDR3 bases: TGTGCCAGCAGCTTGATTAATCCAGATACGCAGTATTTT. It codes for CASSLINPDTQYF.